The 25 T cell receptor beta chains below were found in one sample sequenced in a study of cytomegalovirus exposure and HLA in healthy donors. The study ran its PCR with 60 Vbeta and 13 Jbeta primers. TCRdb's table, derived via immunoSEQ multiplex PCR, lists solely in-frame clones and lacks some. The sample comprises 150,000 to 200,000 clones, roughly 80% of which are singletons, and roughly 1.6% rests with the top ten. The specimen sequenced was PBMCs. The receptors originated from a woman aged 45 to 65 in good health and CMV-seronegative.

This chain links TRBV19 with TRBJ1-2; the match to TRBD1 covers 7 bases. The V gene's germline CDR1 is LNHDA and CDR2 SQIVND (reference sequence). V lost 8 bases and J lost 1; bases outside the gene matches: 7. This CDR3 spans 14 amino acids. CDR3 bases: TGTGCCAGTCTTCCGGGACAGCTTAACTATGGCTACACCTTC. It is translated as CASLPGQLNYGYTF.

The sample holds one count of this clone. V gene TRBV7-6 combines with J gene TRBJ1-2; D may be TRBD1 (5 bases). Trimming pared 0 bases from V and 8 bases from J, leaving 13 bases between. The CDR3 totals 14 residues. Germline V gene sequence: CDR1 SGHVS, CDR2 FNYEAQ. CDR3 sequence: CASSLAEGRDGYTF. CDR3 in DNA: TGTGCCAGCAGCTTAGCGGAGGGGAGAGACGGCTACACCTTC.

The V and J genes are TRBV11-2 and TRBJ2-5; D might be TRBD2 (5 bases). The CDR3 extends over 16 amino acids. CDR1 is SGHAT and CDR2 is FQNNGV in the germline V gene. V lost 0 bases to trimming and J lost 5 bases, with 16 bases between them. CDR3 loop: CASSLDGRRRSETQYF. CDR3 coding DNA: TGTGCCAGCAGCTTAGACGGCAGGAGGAGGTCGGAGACCCAGTACTTC.

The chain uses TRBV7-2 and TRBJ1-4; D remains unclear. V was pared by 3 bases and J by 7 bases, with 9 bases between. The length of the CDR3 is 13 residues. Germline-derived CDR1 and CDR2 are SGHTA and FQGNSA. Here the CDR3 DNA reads TGTGCCAGCAGCTTGGAGTCAATTGAAAAACTGTTTTTT. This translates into CASSLESIEKLFF.

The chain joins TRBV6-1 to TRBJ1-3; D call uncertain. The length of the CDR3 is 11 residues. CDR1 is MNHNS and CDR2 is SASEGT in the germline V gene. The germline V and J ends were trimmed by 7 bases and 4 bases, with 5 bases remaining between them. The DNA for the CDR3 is TGTGCCAGCATCATCGGAAACACCATATATTTT. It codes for CASIIGNTIYF.

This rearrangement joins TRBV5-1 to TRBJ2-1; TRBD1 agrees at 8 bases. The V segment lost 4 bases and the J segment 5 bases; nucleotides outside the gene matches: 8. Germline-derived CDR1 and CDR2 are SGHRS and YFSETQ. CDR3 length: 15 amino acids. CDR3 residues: CASSPWTGWDNEQFF. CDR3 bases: TGCGCCAGCAGCCCCTGGACAGGGTGGGACAATGAGCAGTTCTTC.

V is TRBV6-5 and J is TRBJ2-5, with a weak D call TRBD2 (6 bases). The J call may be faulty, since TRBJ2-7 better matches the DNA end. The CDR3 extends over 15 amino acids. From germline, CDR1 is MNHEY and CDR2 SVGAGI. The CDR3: CASSYSPGANYEQYF. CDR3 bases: TGTGCCAGCAGTTACTCCCCGGGAGCGAATTACGAGCAGTACTTC.

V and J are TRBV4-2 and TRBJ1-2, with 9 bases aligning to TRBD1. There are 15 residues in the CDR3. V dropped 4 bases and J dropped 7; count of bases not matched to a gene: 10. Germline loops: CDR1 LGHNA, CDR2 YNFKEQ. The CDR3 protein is CASSPRTGEMGGYTF. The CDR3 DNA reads TGTGCCAGCAGCCCACGGACAGGGGAGATGGGTGGCTACACCTTC.

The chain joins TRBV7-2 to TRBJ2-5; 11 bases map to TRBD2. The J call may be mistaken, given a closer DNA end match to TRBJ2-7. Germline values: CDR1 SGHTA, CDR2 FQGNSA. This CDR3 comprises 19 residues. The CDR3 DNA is TGTGCCAGCAGCTTAAAACTAGCGGGGGCCGCTTCGGGGTCCTACGAGCAGTACTTC. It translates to CASSLKLAGAASGSYEQYF.

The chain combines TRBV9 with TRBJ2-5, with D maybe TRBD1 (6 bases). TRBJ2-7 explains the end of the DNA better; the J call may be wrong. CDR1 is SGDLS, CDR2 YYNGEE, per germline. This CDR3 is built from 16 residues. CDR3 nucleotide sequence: TGTGCTCAACTAGACAGGTTCCATGCCCACGCCTACGAGCAGTACTTC. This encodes CAQLDRFHAHAYEQYF.

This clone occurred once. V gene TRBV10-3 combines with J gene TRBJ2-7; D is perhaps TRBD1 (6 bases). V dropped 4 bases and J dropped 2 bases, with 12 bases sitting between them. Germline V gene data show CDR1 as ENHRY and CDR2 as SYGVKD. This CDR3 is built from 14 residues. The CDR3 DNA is TGTGCCATCAGTGTGCCAGGGGCCACCTACGAGCAGTACTTC. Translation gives CAISVPGATYEQYF.

CDR3 DNA: TGTGCCAGCAGCTTAGAGCAGGGGATGTACAATGAGCAGTTCTTC. Its translation: CASSLEQGMYNEQFF. The J gene is TRBJ2-1, the V gene TRBV7-2; the D gene is possibly TRBD1 (6 bases). Deletions cut 1 base from V and 4 bases from J, with 11 bases between. The length of the CDR3 is 15 residues. Germline CDR1 reads SGHTA; CDR2 reads FQGNSA. The complete variable domain, with remaining parts taken from reference TRBV7-2 and TRBJ2-1, reads GAGVSQSPSNKVTEKGKDVELRCDPISGHTALYWYRQSLGQGLEFLIYFQGNSAPDKSGLPSDRFSAERTGGSVSTLTIQRTQQEDSAVYLCASSLEQGMYNEQFFGPGTRLTVL.

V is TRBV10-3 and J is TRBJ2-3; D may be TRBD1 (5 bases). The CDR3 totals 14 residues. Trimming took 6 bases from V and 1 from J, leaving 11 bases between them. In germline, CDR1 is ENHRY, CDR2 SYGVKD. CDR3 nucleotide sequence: TGTGCCATCAGCTTCAGGGTTGGCACAGATACGCAGTATTTT. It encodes CAISFRVGTDTQYF.

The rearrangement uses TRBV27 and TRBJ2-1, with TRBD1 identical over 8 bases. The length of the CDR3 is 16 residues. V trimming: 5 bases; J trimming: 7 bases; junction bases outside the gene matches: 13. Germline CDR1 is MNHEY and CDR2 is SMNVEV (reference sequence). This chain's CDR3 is CASSAPGGAWRNEQFF. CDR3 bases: TGTGCCAGCAGTGCGCCAGGGGGCGCGTGGAGAAATGAGCAGTTCTTC.

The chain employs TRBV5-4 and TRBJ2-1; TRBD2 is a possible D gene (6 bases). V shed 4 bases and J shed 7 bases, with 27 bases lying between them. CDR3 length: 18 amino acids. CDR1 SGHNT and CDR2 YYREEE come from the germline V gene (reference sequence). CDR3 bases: TGTGCCAGCAGCCGACGTAGCGGTGGCACAGTCGCTTTTAATGAGCAGTTCTTC. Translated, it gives CASSRRSGGTVAFNEQFF.

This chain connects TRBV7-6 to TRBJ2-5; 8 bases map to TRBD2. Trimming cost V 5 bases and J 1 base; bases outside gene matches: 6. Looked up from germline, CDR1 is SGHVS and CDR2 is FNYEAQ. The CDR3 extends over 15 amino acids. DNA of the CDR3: TGTGCCAGCAGCCTTAGCGGGGTGACCCAAGAGACCCAGTACTTC. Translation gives CASSLSGVTQETQYF. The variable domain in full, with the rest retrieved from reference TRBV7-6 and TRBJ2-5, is GAGVSQSPRYKVTKRGQDVALRCDPISGHVSLYWYRQALGQGPEFLTYFNYEAQQDKSGLPNDRFSAERPEGSISTLTIQRTEQRDSAMYRCASSLSGVTQETQYFGPGTRLLVL.

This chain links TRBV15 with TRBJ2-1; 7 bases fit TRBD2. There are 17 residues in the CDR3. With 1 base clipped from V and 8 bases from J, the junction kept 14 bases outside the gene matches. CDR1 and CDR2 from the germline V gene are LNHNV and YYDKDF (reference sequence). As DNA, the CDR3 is TGTGCCACCAGCAGAGTTGGAGCGGGACCAGGTCGCGATGAGCAGTTCTTC. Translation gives CATSRVGAGPGRDEQFF.

The CDR3 sequence is CASREIYYEQYF. In DNA, the CDR3 is TGTGCCAGCAGAGAGATTTACTACGAGCAGTACTTC. The chain couples TRBV6-1 to TRBJ2-7; no firm D call. The CDR3 spans 12 residues. Germline CDR1 reads MNHNS; CDR2 reads SASEGT. V lost 6 bases and J 3 bases, leaving 9 bases between the germline ends.

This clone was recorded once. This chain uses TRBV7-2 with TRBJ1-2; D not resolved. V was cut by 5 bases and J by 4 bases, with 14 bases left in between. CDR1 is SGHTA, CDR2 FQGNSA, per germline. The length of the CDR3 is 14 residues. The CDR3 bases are TGTGCCAGCAGCCCACACGGGAGTCCCTATGGCTACACCTTC. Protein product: CASSPHGSPYGYTF.

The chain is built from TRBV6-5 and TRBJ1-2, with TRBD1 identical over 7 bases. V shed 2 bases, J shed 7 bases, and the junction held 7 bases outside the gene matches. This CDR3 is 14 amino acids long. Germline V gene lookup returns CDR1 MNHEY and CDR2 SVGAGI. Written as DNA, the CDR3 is TGTGCCAGCAGTTACGTGAGGGGGCTAAGTGGCTACACCTTC. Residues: CASSYVRGLSGYTF.

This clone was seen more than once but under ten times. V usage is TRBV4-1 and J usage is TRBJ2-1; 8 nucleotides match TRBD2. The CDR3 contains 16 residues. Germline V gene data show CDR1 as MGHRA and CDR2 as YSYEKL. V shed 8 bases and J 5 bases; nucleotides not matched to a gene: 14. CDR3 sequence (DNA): TGCGCCAGCTCTAGGCTTCGGGAGGGCCTAAACAATGAGCAGTTCTTC. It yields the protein CASSRLREGLNNEQFF.

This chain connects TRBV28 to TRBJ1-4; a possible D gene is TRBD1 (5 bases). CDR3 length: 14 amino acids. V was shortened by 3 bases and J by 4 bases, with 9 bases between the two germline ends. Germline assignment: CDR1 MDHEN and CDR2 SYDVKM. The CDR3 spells CASSLGLNNEKLFF. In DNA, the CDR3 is TGTGCCAGCAGTTTGGGGCTGAATAATGAAAAACTGTTTTTT.

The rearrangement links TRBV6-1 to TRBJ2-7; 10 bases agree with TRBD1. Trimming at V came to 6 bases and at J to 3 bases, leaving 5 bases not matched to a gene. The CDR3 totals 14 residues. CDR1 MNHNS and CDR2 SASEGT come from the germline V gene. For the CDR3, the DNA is TGTGCCAGCAGCCACGGGACAGGGGTCTACGAGCAGTACTTC. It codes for CASSHGTGVYEQYF.

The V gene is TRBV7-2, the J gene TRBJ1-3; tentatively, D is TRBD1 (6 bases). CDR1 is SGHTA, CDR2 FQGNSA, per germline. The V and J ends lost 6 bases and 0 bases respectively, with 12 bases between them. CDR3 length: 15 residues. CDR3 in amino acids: CASRNDRNSGNTIYF. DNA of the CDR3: TGTGCCAGCAGAAATGACAGGAACTCTGGAAACACCATATATTTT.

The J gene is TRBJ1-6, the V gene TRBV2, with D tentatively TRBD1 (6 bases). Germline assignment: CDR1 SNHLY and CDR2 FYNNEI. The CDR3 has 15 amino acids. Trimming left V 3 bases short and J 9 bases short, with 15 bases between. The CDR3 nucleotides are TGTGCCAGCAGTGAGTACAGGGTTTCTTCTTCACCCCTCCACTTT. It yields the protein CASSEYRVSSSPLHF.